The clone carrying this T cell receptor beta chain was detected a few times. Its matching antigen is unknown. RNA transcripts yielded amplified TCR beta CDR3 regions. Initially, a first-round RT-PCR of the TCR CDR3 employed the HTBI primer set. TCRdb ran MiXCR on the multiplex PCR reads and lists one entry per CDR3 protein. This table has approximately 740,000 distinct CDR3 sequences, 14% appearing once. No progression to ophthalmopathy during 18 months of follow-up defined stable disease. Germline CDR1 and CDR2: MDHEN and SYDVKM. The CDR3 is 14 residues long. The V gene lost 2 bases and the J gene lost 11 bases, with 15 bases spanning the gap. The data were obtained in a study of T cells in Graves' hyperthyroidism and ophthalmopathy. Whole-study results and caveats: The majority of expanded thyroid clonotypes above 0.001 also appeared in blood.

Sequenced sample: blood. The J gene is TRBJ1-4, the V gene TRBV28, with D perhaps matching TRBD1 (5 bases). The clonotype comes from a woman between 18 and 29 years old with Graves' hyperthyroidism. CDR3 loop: CASSLELGAAKLFF. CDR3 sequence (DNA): TGTGCCAGCAGTTTAGAGCTCGGGGCGGCGAAACTGTTTTTT.